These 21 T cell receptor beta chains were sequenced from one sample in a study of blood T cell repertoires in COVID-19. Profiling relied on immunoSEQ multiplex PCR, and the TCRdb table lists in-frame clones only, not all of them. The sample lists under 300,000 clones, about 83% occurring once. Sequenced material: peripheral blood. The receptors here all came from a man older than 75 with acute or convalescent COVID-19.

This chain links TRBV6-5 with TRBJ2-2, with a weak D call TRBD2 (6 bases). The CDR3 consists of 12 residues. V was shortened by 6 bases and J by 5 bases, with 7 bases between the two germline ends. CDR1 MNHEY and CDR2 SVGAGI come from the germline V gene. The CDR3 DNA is TGTGCCAGCAGGCGGGAAACCGGGGAGCTGTTTTTT. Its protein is CASRRETGELFF.

DNA of the CDR3: TGTGCCACCAGTGCGTCTCCAGGGCCCAATCAGCCCCAGCATTTT. Its translation: CATSASPGPNQPQHF. V usage is TRBV24-1 and J usage is TRBJ1-5; weak D call: TRBD1 (5 bases). V was trimmed by 5 bases and J by 3 bases, leaving 13 bases between them. This CDR3 has 15 amino acids. Germline V gene data show CDR1 as KGHDR and CDR2 as SFDVKD.

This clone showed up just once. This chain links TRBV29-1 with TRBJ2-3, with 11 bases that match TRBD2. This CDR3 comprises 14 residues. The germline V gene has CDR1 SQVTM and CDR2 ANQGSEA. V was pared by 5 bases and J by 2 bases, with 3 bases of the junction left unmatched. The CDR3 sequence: CSVRLAGNTDTQYF. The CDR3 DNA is TGCAGCGTTAGACTAGCGGGGAACACAGATACGCAGTATTTT.

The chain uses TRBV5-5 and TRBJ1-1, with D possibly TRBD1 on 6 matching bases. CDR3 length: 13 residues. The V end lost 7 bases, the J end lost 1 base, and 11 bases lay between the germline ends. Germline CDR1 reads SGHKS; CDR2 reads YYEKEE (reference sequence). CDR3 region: CASSWGQNTEAFF. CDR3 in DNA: TGTGCCAGCTCCTGGGGACAGAACACTGAAGCTTTCTTT.

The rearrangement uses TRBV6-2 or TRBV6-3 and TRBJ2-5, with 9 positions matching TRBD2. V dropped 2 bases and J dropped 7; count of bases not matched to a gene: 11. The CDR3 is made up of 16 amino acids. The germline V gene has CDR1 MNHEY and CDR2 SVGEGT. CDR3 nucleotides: TGTGCCAGCAGTTACGTTGCGGGGGGGACCAGGGGGACCCAGTACTTC. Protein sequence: CASSYVAGGTRGTQYF.

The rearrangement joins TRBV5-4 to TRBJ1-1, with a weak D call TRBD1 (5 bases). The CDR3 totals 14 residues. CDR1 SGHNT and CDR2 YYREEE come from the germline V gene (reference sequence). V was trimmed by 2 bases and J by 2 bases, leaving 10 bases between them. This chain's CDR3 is CASSFSQGNTEAFF. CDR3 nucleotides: TGTGCCAGCAGCTTTTCCCAGGGTAACACTGAAGCTTTCTTT.

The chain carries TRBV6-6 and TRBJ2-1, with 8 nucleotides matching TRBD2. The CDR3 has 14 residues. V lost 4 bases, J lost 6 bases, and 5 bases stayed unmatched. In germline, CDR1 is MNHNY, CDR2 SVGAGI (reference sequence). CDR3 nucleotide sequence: TGTGCCAGCAGTTGGCGGGAGGTTGGCAATGAGCAGTTCTTC. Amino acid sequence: CASSWREVGNEQFF.

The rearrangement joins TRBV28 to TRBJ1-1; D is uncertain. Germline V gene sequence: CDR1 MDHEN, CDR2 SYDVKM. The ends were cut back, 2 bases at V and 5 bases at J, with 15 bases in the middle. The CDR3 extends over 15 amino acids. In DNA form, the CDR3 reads TGTGCCAGCAGTTTAGGGTATCGGAGGGAGACTGAAGCTTTCTTT. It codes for CASSLGYRRETEAFF.

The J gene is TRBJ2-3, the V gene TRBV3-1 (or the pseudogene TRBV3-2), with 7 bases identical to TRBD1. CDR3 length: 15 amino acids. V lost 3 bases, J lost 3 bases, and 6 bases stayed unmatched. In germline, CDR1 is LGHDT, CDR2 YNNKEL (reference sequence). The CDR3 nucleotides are TGTGCCAGCAGCCATTCCGGGACAGAGACAGATACGCAGTATTTT. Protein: CASSHSGTETDTQYF.

CDR3 in DNA: TGTGCCAGCAGCCCCACACCAGGGGGCAGTGAAGCTTTCTTT. Its translation is CASSPTPGGSEAFF. The chain employs TRBV13 and TRBJ1-1; 8 bases are a match to TRBD1. This CDR3 comprises 14 residues. Germline assignment: CDR1 PRHDT and CDR2 FYEKMQ (reference sequence). V lost 5 bases and J lost 7; bases outside the gene matches: 9.

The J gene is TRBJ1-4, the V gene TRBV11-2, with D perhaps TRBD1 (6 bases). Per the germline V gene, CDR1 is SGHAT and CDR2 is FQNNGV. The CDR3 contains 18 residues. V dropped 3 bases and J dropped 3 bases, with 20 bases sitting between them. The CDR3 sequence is CASSFRRQVKNPNEKLFF. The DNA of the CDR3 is TGTGCCAGCAGCTTCCGGAGACAGGTTAAAAATCCTAATGAAAAACTGTTTTTT.

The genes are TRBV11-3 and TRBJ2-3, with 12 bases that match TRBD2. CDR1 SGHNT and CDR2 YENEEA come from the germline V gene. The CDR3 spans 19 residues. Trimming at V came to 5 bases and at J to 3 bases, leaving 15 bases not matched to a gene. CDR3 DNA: TGTGCCAGCAGCCCTGGGTTACGTAAGACTAGCGGGAGAACAGATACGCAGTATTTT. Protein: CASSPGLRKTSGRTDTQYF.

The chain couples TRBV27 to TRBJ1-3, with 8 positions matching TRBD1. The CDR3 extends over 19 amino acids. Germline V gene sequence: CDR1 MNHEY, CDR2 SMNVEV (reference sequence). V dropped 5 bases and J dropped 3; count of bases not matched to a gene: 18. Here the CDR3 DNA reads TGTGCCAGCAGTACCTACGGACAGGGAGTTCGTCTAGGTGGAAACACCATATATTTT. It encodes CASSTYGQGVRLGGNTIYF.

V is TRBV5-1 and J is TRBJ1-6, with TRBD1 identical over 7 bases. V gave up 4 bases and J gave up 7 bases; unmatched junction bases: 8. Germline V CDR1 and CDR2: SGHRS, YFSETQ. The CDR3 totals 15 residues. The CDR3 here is CASSQGQLPNSPLHF. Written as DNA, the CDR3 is TGCGCCAGCAGCCAGGGACAGTTACCAAATTCACCCCTCCACTTT.

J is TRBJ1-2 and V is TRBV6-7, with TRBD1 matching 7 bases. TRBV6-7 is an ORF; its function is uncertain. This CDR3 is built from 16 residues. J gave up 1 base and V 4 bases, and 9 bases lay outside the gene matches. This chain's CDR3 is CASSSETTGVNYGYTF. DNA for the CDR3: TGTGCCAGCAGTTCTGAAACTACAGGGGTTAACTATGGCTACACCTTC.

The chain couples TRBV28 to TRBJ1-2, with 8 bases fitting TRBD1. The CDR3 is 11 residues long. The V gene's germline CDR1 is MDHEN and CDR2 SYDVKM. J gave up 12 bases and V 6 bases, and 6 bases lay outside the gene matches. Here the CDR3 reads CASRDYRGNTF. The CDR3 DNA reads TGTGCCAGCAGGGACTACAGGGGGAACACCTTC.

CDR3 sequence reads: CASSFLGWGEAFF. For the CDR3, the DNA is TGTGCCAGCAGTTTCCTGGGTTGGGGCGAAGCTTTCTTT. The rearrangement uses TRBV28 and TRBJ1-1, with a weak D call TRBD1 (5 bases). Trimming pared 3 bases from V and 8 bases from J, leaving 13 bases between. Germline CDR1 MDHEN, CDR2 SYDVKM. The CDR3 has 13 amino acids.

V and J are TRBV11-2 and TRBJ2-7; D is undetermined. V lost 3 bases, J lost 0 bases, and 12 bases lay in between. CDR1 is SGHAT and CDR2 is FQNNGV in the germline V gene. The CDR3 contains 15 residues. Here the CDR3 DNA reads TGTGCCAGCAGCTTCTCTGGTCAGAACTCCTACGAGCAGTACTTC. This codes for CASSFSGQNSYEQYF.

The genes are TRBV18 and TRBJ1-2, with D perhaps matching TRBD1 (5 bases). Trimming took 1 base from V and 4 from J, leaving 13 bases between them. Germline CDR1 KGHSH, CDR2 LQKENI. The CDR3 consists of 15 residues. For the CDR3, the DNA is TGTGCCAGCTCACCACTGCCTGGGCAGGGCTATGGCTACACCTTC. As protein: CASSPLPGQGYGYTF.

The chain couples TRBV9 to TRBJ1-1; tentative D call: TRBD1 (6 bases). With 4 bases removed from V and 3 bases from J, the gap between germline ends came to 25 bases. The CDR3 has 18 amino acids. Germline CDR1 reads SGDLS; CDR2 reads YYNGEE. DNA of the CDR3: TGTGCCAGCAGCCCCTCGGGACAAAGTCCTCCATCGTACACTGAAGCTTTCTTT. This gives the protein CASSPSGQSPPSYTEAFF.

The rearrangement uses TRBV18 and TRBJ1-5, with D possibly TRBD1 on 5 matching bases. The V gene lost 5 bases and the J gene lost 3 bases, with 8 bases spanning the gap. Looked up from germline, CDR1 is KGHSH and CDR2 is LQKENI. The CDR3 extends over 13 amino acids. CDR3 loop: CASSRGSNQPQHF. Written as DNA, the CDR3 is TGTGCCAGCTCAAGGGGTTCCAATCAGCCCCAGCATTTT.